These 21 T cell receptor beta chains came from one sample sequenced in a study of monozygotic twins with inflammatory bowel disease. TCRdb reprocessed the 5' RACE reads and keeps a single row for each CDR3 protein, giving no DNA. Recorded for this sample: roughly 100,000 distinct CDR3 sequences. The sequencing input was blood. All receptors come from a human donor with ulcerative colitis or Crohn's disease, or a healthy co-twin of an affected twin (not recorded which).

The rearrangement links TRBV20-1 to TRBJ2-2; the D gene TCRdb calls, TRBD1, cannot be checked with no DNA. This CDR3 is built from 16 residues. Germline CDR1 DFQATT, CDR2 SNEGSKA (reference sequence). CDR3: CSAAIQGALDTGELFF.

The rearrangement links TRBV5-1 to TRBJ2-7; TCRdb calls TRBD2, which cannot be checked without DNA. Looked up from germline, CDR1 is SGHRS and CDR2 is YFSETQ. The CDR3 runs 16 residues. CDR3 region: CASSERLAGGSYEQYF.

The chain uses TRBV20-1 and TRBJ2-1; with no DNA, the TCRdb D assignment of TRBD2 cannot be verified. This CDR3 comprises 16 residues. Looked up from germline, CDR1 is DFQATT and CDR2 is SNEGSKA (reference sequence). CDR3 protein: CSARKGTSGNPPMKFF.

The chain combines TRBV2 with TRBJ2-6. Germline V lookup: CDR1 SNHLY, CDR2 FYNNEI. CDR3 size: 15 residues. The CDR3 is CASSNKGTGANVLTF.

CDR3 loop: CASSYFSGEQFF. V and J are TRBV6-6 and TRBJ2-1. The V gene's germline CDR1 is MNHNY and CDR2 SVGAGI (reference sequence). There are 12 residues in the CDR3.

This chain links TRBV5-1 with TRBJ2-7; with no DNA, the TCRdb D assignment of TRBD2 cannot be verified. Germline CDR1 and CDR2: SGHRS and YFSETQ. This CDR3 has 15 amino acids. CDR3 sequence: CASSGRVSASYEQYF.

The chain is built from TRBV29-1 and TRBJ1-6. CDR3 size: 14 residues. CDR1 and CDR2 from the germline V gene are SQVTM and ANQGSEA. The CDR3 region is CSVAEGSYNSPLHF.

The chain recombines TRBV7-2 with TRBJ2-7. The CDR3 loop spans 14 amino acids. The germline CDR1 and CDR2 sequences are SGHTA and FQGNSA. CDR3 residues: CASSFIRDSYEQYF.

The CDR3 protein is CSARDRSRVRSEANYGYTF. The V gene is TRBV20-1, the J gene TRBJ1-2; the TCRdb D gene call, TRBD1, has no DNA to confirm it. The CDR3 has 19 residues. CDR1 and CDR2 (germline): DFQATT, SNEGSKA (reference sequence).

V and J are TRBV5-1 and TRBJ2-1; checking the TCRdb D call of TRBD2 is not possible without DNA. The CDR3 is 16 residues long. Germline V gives CDR1 SGHRS, CDR2 YFSETQ. CDR3 residues: CASSGTSGGRYNEQFF.

The chain has TRBV20-1 and TRBJ2-1; no DNA is available, so the TRBD1 call from TCRdb remains unchecked. The CDR3 spans 15 residues. The V gene's germline CDR1 is DFQATT and CDR2 SNEGSKA (reference sequence). CDR3 residues: CSARGPGPVYNEQFF.

The chain combines TRBV5-1 with TRBJ2-1; without DNA, the TCRdb call of TRBD2 cannot be checked. This CDR3 has 16 amino acids. The germline CDR1 and CDR2 sequences are SGHRS and YFSETQ. CDR3: CASSLASGGVWNEQFF.

The V and J genes are TRBV4-2 and TRBJ2-7; TCRdb names TRBD2, which stays unverified in the absence of DNA. Germline V gene lookup returns CDR1 LGHNA and CDR2 YNFKEQ. The CDR3 runs 17 residues. The CDR3 region is CASTRSGTSGTPYEQYF.

The chain uses TRBV6-2 or TRBV6-3 and TRBJ2-5. The CDR3 spans 13 residues. From germline, CDR1 is MNHEY and CDR2 SVGEGT. The CDR3 here is CASTKTGQETQYF.

The rearrangement uses TRBV4-3 and TRBJ2-3; checking the TCRdb D call of TRBD1 is not possible without DNA. Germline lookup yields CDR1 LGHNA and CDR2 YSLEER. The CDR3 loop spans 15 amino acids. CDR3 sequence: CASSHAGDLTDTQYF.

The rearrangement uses TRBV7-2 and TRBJ2-3; the D call of TRBD1 rests on TCRdb alone, since no DNA is present to check it. The CDR3 consists of 12 residues. The germline CDR1 and CDR2 sequences are SGHTA and FQGNSA. CDR3: CASRQVADTQYF.

V and J are TRBV18 and TRBJ2-1; TCRdb lists TRBD1, though no DNA is available to test this call. Germline V gene lookup returns CDR1 KGHSH and CDR2 LQKENI. The CDR3 runs to 15 residues. CDR3 loop: CASSPPRGVANEQFF.

The chain uses TRBV5-6 and TRBJ2-3. The CDR3 has 15 residues. Germline V gene data show CDR1 as SGHDT and CDR2 as YYEEEE. The chain's CDR3 is CASSWSIISSDTQYF.

The chain is built from TRBV5-1 and TRBJ1-5. This CDR3 has 20 residues. Germline V CDR1 and CDR2: SGHRS, YFSETQ. Here the CDR3 reads CASSPYYKFAYGNSNQPQHF.

This rearrangement joins TRBV15 to TRBJ2-7; TCRdb's D call of TRBD2 is untestable without DNA. Germline V gene sequence: CDR1 LNHNV, CDR2 YYDKDF (reference sequence). The CDR3 length is 17 residues. CDR3 region: CATSRGRREALSYEQYF.

J is TRBJ2-1 and V is TRBV4-1; TCRdb outputs TRBD2, but without DNA this stays unchecked. There are 16 residues in the CDR3. Germline loops: CDR1 MGHRA, CDR2 YSYEKL. The CDR3 spells CASSLLSSGAANEQFF.